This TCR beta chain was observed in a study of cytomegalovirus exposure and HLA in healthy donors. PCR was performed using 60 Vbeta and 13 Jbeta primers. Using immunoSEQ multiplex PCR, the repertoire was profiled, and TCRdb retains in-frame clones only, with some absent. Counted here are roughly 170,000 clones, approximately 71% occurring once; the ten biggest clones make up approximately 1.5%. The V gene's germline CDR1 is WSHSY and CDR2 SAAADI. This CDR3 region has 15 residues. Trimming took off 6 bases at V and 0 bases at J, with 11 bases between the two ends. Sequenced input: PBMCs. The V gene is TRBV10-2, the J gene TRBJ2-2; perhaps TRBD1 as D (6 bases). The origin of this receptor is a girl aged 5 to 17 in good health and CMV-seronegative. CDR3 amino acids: CASSRQASNTGELFF. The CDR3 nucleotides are TGCGCCAGCAGCAGACAGGCCTCGAACACCGGGGAGCTGTTTTTT.